This T cell receptor beta chain was sequenced in a study of T cell responses to AZD1222 COVID-19 vaccine. Findings and limits, study-wide: Nearly half of spike-specific TCRs reportedly target variant regions that are unmutated in the B.1.351 and B.1.1.7 variants. Spike-specific TCR breadth and depth went up after people got two AZD1222 doses.

Germline loops: CDR1 MNHEY, CDR2 SMNVEV (reference sequence). V was pared by 8 bases and J by 2 bases, with 12 bases between. This CDR3 has 14 amino acids. A remark on this clone: The antigen remains unidentified.

The repertoire was sequenced with immunoSEQ multiplex PCR; TCRdb's copy has only in-frame clones and lacks some. The data show about 130,000 clones, approximately 89% seen once. The chain carries TRBV27 and TRBJ1-4; D gene uncertain. The receptor was isolated from an adult in good health. The sample consisted of peripheral blood, taken on day 0 of AZD1222 vaccination. In DNA form, the CDR3 reads TGTGCCAGCGGGCGGGTAGGGACTAATGAAAAACTGTTTTTT. Encoded protein: CASGRVGTNEKLFF. Looking up the rest from reference TRBV27 and TRBJ1-4 gives the full variable domain: EAQVTQNPRYLITVTGKKLTVTCSQNMNHEYMSWYRQDPGLGLRQIYYSMNVEVTDKGDVPEGYKVSRKEKRNFPLILESPSPNQTSLYFCASGRVGTNEKLFFGSGTQLSVL.